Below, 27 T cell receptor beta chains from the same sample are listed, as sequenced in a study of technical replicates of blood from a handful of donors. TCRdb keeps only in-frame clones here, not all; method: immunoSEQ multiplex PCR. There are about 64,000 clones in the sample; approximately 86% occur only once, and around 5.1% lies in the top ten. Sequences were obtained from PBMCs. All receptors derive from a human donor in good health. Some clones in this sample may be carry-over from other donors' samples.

The CDR3 nucleotides read TGTGCCAGCAGCCCTAGGACAGGGGCTCACACCGGGGAGCTGTTTTTT. Translated, it gives CASSPRTGAHTGELFF. The chain carries TRBV7-2 and TRBJ2-2, with TRBD1 identical over 9 bases. Germline CDR1 reads SGHTA; CDR2 reads FQGNSA. CDR3 length: 16 amino acids. V lost 5 bases and J lost 3; bases outside the gene matches: 7. Complete variable domain (other parts from reference TRBV7-2 and TRBJ2-2): GAGVSQSPSNKVTEKGKDVELRCDPISGHTALYWYRQSLGQGLEFLIYFQGNSAPDKSGLPSDRFSAERTGGSVSTLTIQRTQQEDSAVYLCASSPRTGAHTGELFFGEGSRLTVL.

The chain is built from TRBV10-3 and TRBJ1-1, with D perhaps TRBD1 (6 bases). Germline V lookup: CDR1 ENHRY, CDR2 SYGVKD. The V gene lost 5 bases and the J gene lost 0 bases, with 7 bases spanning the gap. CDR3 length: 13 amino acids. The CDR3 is CAISTGLNTEAFF. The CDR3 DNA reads TGTGCCATCAGTACAGGGCTGAACACTGAAGCTTTCTTT.

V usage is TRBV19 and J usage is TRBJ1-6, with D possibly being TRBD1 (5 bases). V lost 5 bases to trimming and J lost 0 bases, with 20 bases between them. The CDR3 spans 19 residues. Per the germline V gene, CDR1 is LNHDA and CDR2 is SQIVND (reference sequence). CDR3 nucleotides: TGTGCCAGTAGTCCAGGGATACTCCAGCCCAGCTCCTATAATTCACCCCTCCACTTT. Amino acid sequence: CASSPGILQPSSYNSPLHF. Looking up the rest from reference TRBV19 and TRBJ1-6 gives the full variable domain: DGGITQSPKYLFRKEGQNVTLSCEQNLNHDAMYWYRQDPGQGLRLIYYSQIVNDFQKGDIAEGYSVSREKKESFPLTVTSAQKNPTAFYLCASSPGILQPSSYNSPLHFGNGTRLTVT.

CDR3 protein: CASSLDGLAGGREQYF. CDR3 DNA: TGTGCCAGCAGCTTAGATGGACTAGCGGGAGGACGCGAGCAGTACTTC. This sequence joins TRBV7-2 and TRBJ2-7, with 14 bases that match TRBD2. The J segment lost 6 bases and the V segment lost 1 base, leaving 5 bases of the junction unmatched. Germline V lookup: CDR1 SGHTA, CDR2 FQGNSA. The CDR3 consists of 16 residues.

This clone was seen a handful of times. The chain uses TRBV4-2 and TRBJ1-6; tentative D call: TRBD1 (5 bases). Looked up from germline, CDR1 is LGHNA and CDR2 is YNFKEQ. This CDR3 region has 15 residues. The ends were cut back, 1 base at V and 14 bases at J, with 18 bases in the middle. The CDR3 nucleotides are TGTGCCAGCAGCCAAGTAGACAGTGGGCGCTCGGCCCTCCACTTT. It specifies CASSQVDSGRSALHF.

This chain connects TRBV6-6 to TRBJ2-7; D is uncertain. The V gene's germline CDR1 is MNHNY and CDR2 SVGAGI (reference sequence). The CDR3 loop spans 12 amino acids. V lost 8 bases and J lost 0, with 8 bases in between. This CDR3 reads CASRSSSYEQYF. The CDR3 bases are TGTGCCAGCCGTTCCAGCTCCTACGAGCAGTACTTC.

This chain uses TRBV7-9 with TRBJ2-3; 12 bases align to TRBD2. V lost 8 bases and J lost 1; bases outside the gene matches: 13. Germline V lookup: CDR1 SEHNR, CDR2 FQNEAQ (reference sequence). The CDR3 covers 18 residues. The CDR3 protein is CASGYRPRLAGGTDTQYF. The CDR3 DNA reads TGTGCCAGCGGCTACCGACCCCGACTAGCGGGGGGCACAGATACGCAGTATTTT.

CDR3 region: CASRPLLAANIQYF. The CDR3 DNA follows: TGTGCCAGCAGACCACTACTAGCTGCCAACATTCAGTACTTC. The chain uses TRBV4-2 and TRBJ2-4; D is perhaps TRBD2 (6 bases). From germline, CDR1 is LGHNA and CDR2 YNFKEQ. V lost 6 bases and J 7 bases, leaving 16 bases between the germline ends. CDR3 length: 14 amino acids.

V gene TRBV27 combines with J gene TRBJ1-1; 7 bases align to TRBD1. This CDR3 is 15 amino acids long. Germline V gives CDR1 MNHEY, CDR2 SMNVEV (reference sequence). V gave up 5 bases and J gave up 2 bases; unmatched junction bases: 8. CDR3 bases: TGTGCCAGCAGTCGGGACAGCCTTACCAACACTGAAGCTTTCTTT. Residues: CASSRDSLTNTEAFF.

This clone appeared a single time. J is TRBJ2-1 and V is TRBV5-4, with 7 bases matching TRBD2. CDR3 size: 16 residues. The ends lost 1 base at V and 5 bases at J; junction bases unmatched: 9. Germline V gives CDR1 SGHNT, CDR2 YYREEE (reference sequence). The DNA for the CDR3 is TGTGCCAGCAGCTTGCGACCGGGAGGTAGGGACAATGAGCAGTTCTTC. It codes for CASSLRPGGRDNEQFF.

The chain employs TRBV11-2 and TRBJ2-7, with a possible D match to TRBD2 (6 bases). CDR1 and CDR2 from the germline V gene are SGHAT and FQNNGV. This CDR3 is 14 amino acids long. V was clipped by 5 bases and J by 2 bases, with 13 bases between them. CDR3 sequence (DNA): TGTGCCAGCAGCCGAGGAGGGACCACCTACGAGCAGTACTTC. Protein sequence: CASSRGGTTYEQYF. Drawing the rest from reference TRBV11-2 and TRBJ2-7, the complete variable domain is EAGVAQSPRYKIIEKRQSVAFWCNPISGHATLYWYQQILGQGPKLLIQFQNNGVVDDSQLPKDRFSAERLKGVDSTLKIQPAKLEDSAVYLCASSRGGTTYEQYFGPGTRLTVT.

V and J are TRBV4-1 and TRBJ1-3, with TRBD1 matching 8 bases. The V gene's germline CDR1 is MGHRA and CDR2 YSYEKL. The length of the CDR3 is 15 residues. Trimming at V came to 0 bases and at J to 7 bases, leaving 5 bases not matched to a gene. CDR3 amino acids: CASSQDGQGRNTIYF. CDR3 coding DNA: TGCGCCAGCAGCCAAGACGGACAGGGCAGGAACACCATATATTTT.

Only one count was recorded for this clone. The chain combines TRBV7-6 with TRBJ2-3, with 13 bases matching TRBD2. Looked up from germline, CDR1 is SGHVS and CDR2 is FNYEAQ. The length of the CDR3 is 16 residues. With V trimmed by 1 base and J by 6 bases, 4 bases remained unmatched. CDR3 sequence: CASSLELAGGLDTQYF. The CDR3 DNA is TGTGCCAGCAGCTTAGAACTAGCGGGGGGGCTGGATACGCAGTATTTT.

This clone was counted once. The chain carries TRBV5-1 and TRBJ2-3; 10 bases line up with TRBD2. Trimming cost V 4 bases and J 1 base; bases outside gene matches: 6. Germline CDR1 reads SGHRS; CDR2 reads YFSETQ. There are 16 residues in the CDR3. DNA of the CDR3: TGCGCCAGCAGCCAGGGGCTAGCGGGGGGCACAGATACGCAGTATTTT. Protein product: CASSQGLAGGTDTQYF.

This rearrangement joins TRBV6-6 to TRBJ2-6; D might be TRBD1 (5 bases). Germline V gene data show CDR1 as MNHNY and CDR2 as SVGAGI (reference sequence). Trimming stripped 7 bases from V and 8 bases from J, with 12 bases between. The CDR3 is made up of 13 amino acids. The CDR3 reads CASTPRQTNVLTF. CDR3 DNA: TGTGCCAGCACCCCCCGACAGACCAACGTCCTGACTTTC.

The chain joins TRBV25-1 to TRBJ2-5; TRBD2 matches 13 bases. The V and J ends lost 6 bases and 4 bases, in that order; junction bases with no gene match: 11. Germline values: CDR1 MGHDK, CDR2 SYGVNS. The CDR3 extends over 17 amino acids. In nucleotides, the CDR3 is TGTGCCAGCAGCTGGACTAGCGGGGGAATTATCAGAGAGACCCAGTACTTC. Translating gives CASSWTSGGIIRETQYF.

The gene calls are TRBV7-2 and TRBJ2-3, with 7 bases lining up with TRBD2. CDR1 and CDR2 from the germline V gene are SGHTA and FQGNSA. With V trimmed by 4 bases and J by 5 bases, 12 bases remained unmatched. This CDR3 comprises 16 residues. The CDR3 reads CASSWGTAGSGDTQYF. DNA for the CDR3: TGTGCCAGCAGCTGGGGAACAGCGGGGAGTGGAGATACGCAGTATTTT.

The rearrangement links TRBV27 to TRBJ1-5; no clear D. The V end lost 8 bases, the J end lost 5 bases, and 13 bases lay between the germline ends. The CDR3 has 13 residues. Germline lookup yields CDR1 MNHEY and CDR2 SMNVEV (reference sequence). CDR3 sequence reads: CASPYGEDQPQHF. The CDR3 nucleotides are TGTGCCAGCCCCTACGGGGAGGATCAGCCCCAGCATTTT.

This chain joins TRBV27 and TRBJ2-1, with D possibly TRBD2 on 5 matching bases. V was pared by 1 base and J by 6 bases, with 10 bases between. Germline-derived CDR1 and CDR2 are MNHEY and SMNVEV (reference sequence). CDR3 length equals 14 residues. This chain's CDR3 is CASSLWGSANEQFF. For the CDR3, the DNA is TGTGCCAGCAGTTTATGGGGTAGCGCCAATGAGCAGTTCTTC.

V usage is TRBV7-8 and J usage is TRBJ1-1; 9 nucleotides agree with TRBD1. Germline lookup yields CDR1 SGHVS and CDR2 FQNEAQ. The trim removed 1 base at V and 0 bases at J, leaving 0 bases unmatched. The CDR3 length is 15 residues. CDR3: CASSLGTGVNTEAFF. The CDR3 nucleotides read TGTGCCAGCAGCTTAGGGACAGGGGTGAACACTGAAGCTTTCTTT.

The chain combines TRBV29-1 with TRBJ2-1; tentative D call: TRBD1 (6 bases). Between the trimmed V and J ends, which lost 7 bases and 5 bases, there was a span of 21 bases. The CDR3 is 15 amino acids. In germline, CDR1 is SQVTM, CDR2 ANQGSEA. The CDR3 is CSGETGSSLHNEQFF. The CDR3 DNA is TGCAGCGGGGAAACAGGGAGTTCTCTGCACAATGAGCAGTTCTTC.

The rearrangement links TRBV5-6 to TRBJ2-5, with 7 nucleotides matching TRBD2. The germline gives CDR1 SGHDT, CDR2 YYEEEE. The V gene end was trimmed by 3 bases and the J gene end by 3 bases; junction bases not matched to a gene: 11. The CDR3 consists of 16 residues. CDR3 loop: CASSSRRLLAKETQYF. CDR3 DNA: TGTGCCAGCAGCTCCCGCCGTCTACTAGCGAAAGAGACCCAGTACTTC.

The CDR3 region has the DNA TGTGCCAGCAGCTTGGGACAGAATTCCTACGAGCAGTACTTC. Translated: CASSLGQNSYEQYF. The chain joins TRBV7-9 to TRBJ2-7, with 7 bases lining up with TRBD1. The CDR3 extends over 14 amino acids. With 3 bases clipped from V and 1 base from J, the junction kept 3 bases outside the gene matches. Germline V gene data show CDR1 as SEHNR and CDR2 as FQNEAQ (reference sequence).

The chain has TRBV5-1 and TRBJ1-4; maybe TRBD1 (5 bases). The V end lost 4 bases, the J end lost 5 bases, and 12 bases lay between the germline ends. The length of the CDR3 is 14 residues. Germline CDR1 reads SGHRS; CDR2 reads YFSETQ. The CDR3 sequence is CASSLGTFNEKLFF. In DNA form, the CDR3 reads TGCGCCAGCAGCCTTGGGACTTTCAATGAAAAACTGTTTTTT.

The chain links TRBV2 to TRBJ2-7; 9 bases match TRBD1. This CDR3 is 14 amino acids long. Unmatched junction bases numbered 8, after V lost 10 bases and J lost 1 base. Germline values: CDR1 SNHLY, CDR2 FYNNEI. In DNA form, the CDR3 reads TGTGCCACCAGGTGGGACAGGGTATCCTACGAGCAGTACTTC. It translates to CATRWDRVSYEQYF.

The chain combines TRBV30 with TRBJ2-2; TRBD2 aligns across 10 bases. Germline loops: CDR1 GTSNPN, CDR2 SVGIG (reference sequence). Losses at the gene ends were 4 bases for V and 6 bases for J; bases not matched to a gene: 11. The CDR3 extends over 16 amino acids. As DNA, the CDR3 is TGTGCCTGGACCGCCACCCACAGCGGGAGGGCCGGGGAGCTGTTTTTT. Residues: CAWTATHSGRAGELFF.

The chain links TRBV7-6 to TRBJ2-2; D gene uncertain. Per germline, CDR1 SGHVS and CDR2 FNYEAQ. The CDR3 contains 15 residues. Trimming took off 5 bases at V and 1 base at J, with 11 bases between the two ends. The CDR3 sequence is CASSGWRQNTGELFF. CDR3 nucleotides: TGTGCCAGCAGCGGTTGGCGACAGAACACCGGGGAGCTGTTTTTT.